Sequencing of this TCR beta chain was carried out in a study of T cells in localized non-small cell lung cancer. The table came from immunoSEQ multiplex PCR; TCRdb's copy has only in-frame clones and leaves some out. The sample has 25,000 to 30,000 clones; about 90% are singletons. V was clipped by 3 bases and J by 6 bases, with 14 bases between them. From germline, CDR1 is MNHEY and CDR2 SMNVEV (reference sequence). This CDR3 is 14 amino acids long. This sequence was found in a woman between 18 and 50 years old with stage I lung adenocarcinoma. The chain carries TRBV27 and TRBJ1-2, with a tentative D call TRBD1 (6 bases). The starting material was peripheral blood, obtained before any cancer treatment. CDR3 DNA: TGTGCCAGCAGTTTCCTCCGGGACATGAATGGCTACACCTTC. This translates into CASSFLRDMNGYTF.